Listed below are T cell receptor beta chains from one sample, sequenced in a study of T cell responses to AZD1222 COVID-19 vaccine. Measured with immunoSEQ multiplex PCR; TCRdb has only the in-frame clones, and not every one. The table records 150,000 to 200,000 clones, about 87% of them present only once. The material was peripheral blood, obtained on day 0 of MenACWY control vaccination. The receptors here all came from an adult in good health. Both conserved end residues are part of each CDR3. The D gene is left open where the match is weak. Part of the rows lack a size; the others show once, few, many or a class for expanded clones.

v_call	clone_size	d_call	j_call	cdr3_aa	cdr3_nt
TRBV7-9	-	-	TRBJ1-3	CASSLLSNTIYF	TGTGCCAGCAGCTTACTATCGAACACCATATATTTT
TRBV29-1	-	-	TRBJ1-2	CSVEGPKNYGYTF	TGCAGCGTTGAGGGCCCAAAAAACTATGGCTACACCTTC
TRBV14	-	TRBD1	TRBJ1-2	CASSRQTGDGYTF	TGTGCCAGCAGCCGCCAGACAGGGGACGGCTACACCTTC
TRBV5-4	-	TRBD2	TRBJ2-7	CASSWTSGSYEQYF	TGTGCCAGCAGCTGGACTAGCGGGAGCTACGAGCAGTACTTC
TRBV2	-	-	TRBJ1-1	CASSAHTSGLKAFF	TGTGCCAGCAGTGCCCATACGTCTGGGCTCAAAGCTTTCTTT
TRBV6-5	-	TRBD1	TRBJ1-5	CASLQGAGNQPQHF	TGTGCCAGTCTCCAGGGGGCAGGCAATCAGCCCCAGCATTTT
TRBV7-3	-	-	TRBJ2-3	CASSLRQAFGDTQYF	TGTGCCAGCAGCCTACGACAGGCCTTCGGGGATACGCAGTATTTT
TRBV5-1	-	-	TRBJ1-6	CASSSQLANSPLHF	TGCGCCAGCAGCTCACAGCTTGCCAATTCACCCCTCCACTTT
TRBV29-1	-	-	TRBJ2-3	CSVGSGLSTDTQYF	TGCAGCGTTGGGTCAGGCCTCAGCACAGATACGCAGTATTTT
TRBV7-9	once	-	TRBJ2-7	CASSFLNYEQYF	TGTGCCAGCAGCTTCCTTAACTACGAGCAGTACTTC
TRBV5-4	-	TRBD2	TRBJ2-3	CASSLKLAGGPSTDTQYF	TGTGCCAGCAGCTTGAAACTAGCGGGAGGCCCTAGCACAGATACGCAGTATTTT
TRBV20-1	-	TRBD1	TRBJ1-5	CSASQGAVSNQPQHF	TGCAGTGCTAGTCAGGGGGCGGTTAGCAATCAGCCCCAGCATTTT
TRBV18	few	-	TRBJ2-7	CASSPPSRTYEQYF	TGTGCCAGCTCACCCCCGTCTAGAACCTACGAGCAGTACTTC
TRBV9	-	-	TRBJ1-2	CASSREGGYTF	TGTGCCAGCAGCAGAGAGGGCGGCTACACCTTC
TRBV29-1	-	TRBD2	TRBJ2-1	CSAAGGLYNEQFF	TGCAGCGCAGCGGGAGGCCTTTACAATGAGCAGTTCTTC
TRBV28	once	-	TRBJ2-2	CASSLAHGAGELFF	TGTGCCAGCAGTTTAGCCCATGGGGCCGGGGAGCTGTTTTTT
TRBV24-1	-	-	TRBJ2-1	CATSPSSYNEQFF	TGTGCCACCAGTCCTAGCTCCTACAATGAGCAGTTCTTC